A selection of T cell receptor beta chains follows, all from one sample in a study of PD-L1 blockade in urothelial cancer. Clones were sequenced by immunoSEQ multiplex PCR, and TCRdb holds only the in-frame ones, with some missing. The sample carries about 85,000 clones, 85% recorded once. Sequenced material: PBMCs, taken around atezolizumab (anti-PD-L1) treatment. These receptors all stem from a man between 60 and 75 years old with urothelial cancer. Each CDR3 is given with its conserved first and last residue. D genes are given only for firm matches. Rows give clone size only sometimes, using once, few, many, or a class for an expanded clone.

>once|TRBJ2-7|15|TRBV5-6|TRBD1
TGTGCCAGCAGCCCAAGGACAGGGACCTTTTACGAGCAGTACTTC
CASSPRTGTFYEQYF
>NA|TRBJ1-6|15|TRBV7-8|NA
TGTGCCAGCAGCTTACGGGGAGGCGGTAATTCACCCCTCCACTTT
CASSLRGGGNSPLHF
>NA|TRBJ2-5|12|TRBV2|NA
TGTGCCAGCAGTGTTAACAGAGAGACCCAGTACTTC
CASSVNRETQYF
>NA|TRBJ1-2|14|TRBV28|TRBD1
TGTGCCGGCTCTGCGGGACAGGGTACCTTCGGCTACACCTTC
CAGSAGQGTFGYTF
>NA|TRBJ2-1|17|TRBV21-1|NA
TGTGCCAGCAGCAAAGACGGGACAGGGGGATTTGTGGGTGAGCAGTTCTTC
CASSKDGTGGFVGEQFF
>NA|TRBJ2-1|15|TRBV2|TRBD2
TGTGCCGGGCGCAAGGGGACTAGCGGGAGGGATGAGCAGTTCTTC
CAGRKGTSGRDEQFF
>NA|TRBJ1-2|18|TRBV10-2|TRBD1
TGCGCCAGCAGTGAGTCAAGGACAGGGGCGACAACTAACTATGGCTACACCTTC
CASSESRTGATTNYGYTF
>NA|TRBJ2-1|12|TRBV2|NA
TGTGCCAACCCCTCGAGGCCCAATGAGCAGTTCTTC
CANPSRPNEQFF
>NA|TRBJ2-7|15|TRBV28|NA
TGTGCCAGCAGTTTAATGGTACGAGCCGGGGGCGAGCAGTACTTC
CASSLMVRAGGEQYF
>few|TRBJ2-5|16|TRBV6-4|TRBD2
TGTGCCAGCACCATATTTGTTTTAGCGGGAGGGGAGACCCAGTACTTC
CASTIFVLAGGETQYF
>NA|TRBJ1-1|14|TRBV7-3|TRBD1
TGTGCCAGCAGCCCGCGGGACAGGGGCACTGAAGCTTTCTTT
CASSPRDRGTEAFF
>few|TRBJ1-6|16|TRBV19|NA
TGTGCCAGTACCGCCGAAGTCAACTGGGAGAGCTCACCCCTCCACTTT
CASTAEVNWESSPLHF
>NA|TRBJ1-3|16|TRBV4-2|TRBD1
TGTGCCAGCAGCCAAGAGACAGGGTCACTTGGAAACACCATATATTTT
CASSQETGSLGNTIYF